This passage covers 32 T cell receptor beta chains from one sample sequenced in a study of blood T cell repertoires in COVID-19. The data were produced by immunoSEQ multiplex PCR, yet TCRdb's version contains in-frame clones alone and is incomplete. The profile shows a few hundred thousand clones, roughly 89% of them singletons. Sample: peripheral blood. The source of these receptors is a man aged 25-40 years with acute or convalescent COVID-19.

The chain joins TRBV2 to TRBJ2-3, with D hard to call. Per germline, CDR1 SNHLY and CDR2 FYNNEI. The V gene lost 9 bases and the J gene lost 1 base, with 11 bases spanning the gap. The CDR3 is 13 amino acids. CDR3 coding DNA: TGTGCCAGACCCCTTGGCCGCACAGATACGCAGTATTTT. Translated: CARPLGRTDTQYF.

Points on this clone: A much larger clonotype is one base distant, so this may be a read error. This chain connects TRBV7-8 to TRBJ1-1; 7 bases map to TRBD1. Unmatched junction bases numbered 0, after V lost 4 bases and J lost 1 base. The V gene's germline CDR1 is SGHVS and CDR2 FQNEAQ. This CDR3 contains 13 residues. In nucleotides, the CDR3 is TGTGCCAGCAGCTGGGACAGGAACACTGAAGCTTTCTTT. Translating it yields CASSWDRNTEAFF.

J is TRBJ2-3 and V is TRBV21-1; TRBD1 is taken as the D call from the table, unchecked against the DNA. TRBV21-1 is marked as a pseudogene. The CDR3 totals 16 residues. This chain's CDR3 is CASSKGRDRGSDTQYF. CDR3 coding DNA: TGTGCCAGCAGCAAAGGCCGGGACAGGGGATCAGATACGCAGTATTTT.

The chain links TRBV5-1 to TRBJ1-5, with TRBD1 identical over 8 bases. The CDR3 sequence is 17 residues long. V shed 4 bases and J 2 bases; nucleotides not matched to a gene: 11. CDR1 and CDR2 from the germline V gene are SGHRS and YFSETQ. For the CDR3, the DNA is TGCGCCAGCAGCCGCACTCCCATGACAGGGGGCAATCAGCCCCAGCATTTT. Protein product: CASSRTPMTGGNQPQHF.

The rearrangement joins TRBV4-1 to TRBJ2-7, with 11 bases matching TRBD2. The length of the CDR3 is 17 residues. V lost 1 base to trimming and J lost 7 bases; unmatched junction nucleotides: 12. CDR1 and CDR2 (germline): MGHRA, YSYEKL. CDR3 nucleotide sequence: TGCGCCAGCAGCCAAGCCCCTAGCGGGGGGACAGGTTGGGAGCAGTACTTC. Translated, it gives CASSQAPSGGTGWEQYF.

V gene TRBV28 combines with J gene TRBJ2-1, with D possibly TRBD1 on 5 matching bases. Germline values: CDR1 MDHEN, CDR2 SYDVKM. CDR3 length: 12 amino acids. The V and J ends lost 2 bases and 10 bases respectively, with 9 bases between them. DNA of the CDR3: TGTGCCAGCAGTTTAAACAGGTTAGAGCAGTTCTTC. Protein: CASSLNRLEQFF.

This clone was counted a single time. The chain has TRBV28 and TRBJ1-3; 7 nucleotides line up with TRBD1. The CDR3 runs 19 residues. V dropped 6 bases and J dropped 2; count of bases not matched to a gene: 19. From germline, CDR1 is MDHEN and CDR2 SYDVKM. The CDR3 DNA reads TGTGCCAGCAGATACAAATTTCTGGCGACAGGGTGGGCTGGAAACACCATATATTTT. Protein sequence: CASRYKFLATGWAGNTIYF.

The CDR3 DNA is TGTGCCAGCAGCCAAGTGGGGGGGACAGGGGGAACCTACGAGCAGTACTTC. Amino acid sequence: CASSQVGGTGGTYEQYF. The chain links TRBV3-1 (or the pseudogene TRBV3-2) to TRBJ2-7, with TRBD1 identical over 11 bases. CDR1 LGHDT and CDR2 YNNKEL come from the germline V gene (reference sequence). The CDR3 length is 17 residues. The V and J ends lost 1 base and 2 bases, in that order; junction bases with no gene match: 7.

The chain combines TRBV5-1 with TRBJ2-7; 8 bases are shared with TRBD2. The CDR3 has 15 amino acids. Germline V CDR1 and CDR2: SGHRS, YFSETQ. Trimming at V came to 7 bases and at J to 3 bases, leaving 12 bases not matched to a gene. The CDR3 DNA is TGCGCCAGCCGCCGGAATAGCGGGATGGTCTACGAGCAGTACTTC. Translated: CASRRNSGMVYEQYF.

J is TRBJ2-1 and V is TRBV6-1; D call uncertain. Germline V gene lookup returns CDR1 MNHNS and CDR2 SASEGT. V was shortened by 4 bases and J by 0 bases, with 13 bases between the two germline ends. The CDR3 length is 16 residues. The CDR3 nucleotides are TGTGCCAGCAGTGCTGTCAGGCTTACCTCCTACAATGAGCAGTTCTTC. Amino acid sequence: CASSAVRLTSYNEQFF.

This clone was detected a few times. This sequence joins TRBV19 and TRBJ1-1, with 8 nucleotides matching TRBD1. The V and J ends lost 5 bases and 4 bases, in that order; junction bases with no gene match: 3. CDR1 LNHDA and CDR2 SQIVND come from the germline V gene (reference sequence). The CDR3 length is 13 residues. The CDR3 protein is CASSATGGTEAFF. CDR3 coding DNA: TGTGCCAGTAGTGCCACAGGGGGCACTGAAGCTTTCTTT.

This chain links TRBV27 with TRBJ1-1, with D possibly being TRBD1 (5 bases). The CDR3 length is 13 residues. Germline values: CDR1 MNHEY, CDR2 SMNVEV (reference sequence). V was cut by 7 bases and J by 5 bases, with 14 bases left in between. The CDR3 region has the DNA TGTGCCAGCAAGGGCCGGGGGAGGACTGAAGCTTTCTTT. This sequence encodes CASKGRGRTEAFF.

For this clone: The same CDR3 can be traced to other DNA sequences in this sample. The CDR3 DNA reads as TGTGCCAGCAGAGCGGGGGGAAGTTCTAACTATGGCTACACCTTC. It specifies CASRAGGSSNYGYTF. The chain employs TRBV6-5 and TRBJ1-2; a weak D match, TRBD1 (5 bases). The CDR3 is 15 residues long. CDR1 and CDR2 from the germline V gene are MNHEY and SVGAGI. V lost 6 bases and J lost 0, with 14 bases in between.

The chain links TRBV18 to TRBJ1-2; a possible D gene is TRBD1 (5 bases). V was pared by 3 bases and J by 8 bases, with 13 bases between. The CDR3 sequence is 13 residues long. Germline V CDR1 and CDR2: KGHSH, LQKENI. The CDR3 nucleotides read TGTGCCAGCTCACCGGGGGGGACGGCCGGCTACACCTTC. Translating gives CASSPGGTAGYTF.

The rearrangement uses TRBV11-2 and TRBJ1-4, with a weak D call TRBD1 (5 bases). Germline lookup yields CDR1 SGHAT and CDR2 FQNNGV. There are 15 residues in the CDR3. The ends were cut back, 4 bases at V and 5 bases at J, with 14 bases in the middle. CDR3 coding DNA: TGTGCCAGCAGCTCCCCTCGGGGGAGGAATGAAAAACTGTTTTTT. Residues: CASSSPRGRNEKLFF.

This clone was seen a few times. This chain uses TRBV3-1 (or the pseudogene TRBV3-2) with TRBJ1-6; D is possibly TRBD1 (5 bases). This CDR3 is built from 15 residues. CDR1 is LGHDT, CDR2 YNNKEL, per germline (reference sequence). V was trimmed by 1 base and J by 6 bases, leaving 10 bases between them. The CDR3 sequence is CASSQGVQGNSPLHF. In nucleotides, the CDR3 is TGTGCCAGCAGCCAAGGGGTGCAGGGTAATTCACCCCTCCACTTT.

CDR3 bases: TGTGCCACCTTGTTCGGGGGGCTCTATAATCAGCCCCAGCATTTT. Translation gives CATLFGGLYNQPQHF. The rearrangement links TRBV28 to TRBJ1-5; TRBD1 is a possible D gene (6 bases). CDR1 and CDR2 from the germline V gene are MDHEN and SYDVKM. The CDR3 totals 15 residues. Trimming cost V 10 bases and J 4 bases, with 20 bases left between them.

The chain employs TRBV30 and TRBJ1-5, with TRBD1 as a possible D gene (5 bases). Germline V gene data show CDR1 as GTSNPN and CDR2 as SVGIG (reference sequence). The CDR3 length is 13 residues. V lost 2 bases to trimming and J lost 6 bases, with 11 bases between them. The CDR3 coding sequence is TGTGCCTGGAGTCCAGGGCTCGGTCAGCCCCAGCATTTT. This sequence encodes CAWSPGLGQPQHF.

The sample holds one count of this clone. The gene calls are TRBV3-1 (or the pseudogene TRBV3-2) and TRBJ1-5; D gene uncertain. Germline lookup yields CDR1 LGHDT and CDR2 YNNKEL (reference sequence). The CDR3 extends over 17 amino acids. Trimming cost V 0 bases and J 5 bases, with 17 bases left between them. The CDR3 reads CASSQDNAGFRDQPQHF. The CDR3 coding sequence is TGTGCCAGCAGCCAAGATAACGCGGGGTTTCGGGATCAGCCCCAGCATTTT.

The rearrangement links TRBV25-1 to TRBJ2-5; 10 bases fit TRBD2. The trim removed 3 bases at V and 4 bases at J, leaving 14 bases unmatched. Germline V CDR1 and CDR2: MGHDK, SYGVNS. The CDR3 covers 18 residues. The CDR3 here is CASSDRESSGSFLETQYF. The CDR3 bases are TGTGCCAGCAGTGACAGGGAGTCTAGCGGGAGCTTCTTAGAGACCCAGTACTTC.

V and J are TRBV28 and TRBJ2-1; weak D call: TRBD2 (6 bases). Trimming took off 2 bases at V and 8 bases at J, with 16 bases between the two ends. Germline lookup yields CDR1 MDHEN and CDR2 SYDVKM. This CDR3 comprises 15 residues. As DNA, the CDR3 is TGTGCCAGCAGTTTAGGAGGGAGAATCTCCCATGAGCAGTTCTTC. Translation gives CASSLGGRISHEQFF.

This chain links TRBV6-5 with TRBJ1-2; a weak D match, TRBD1 (5 bases). The germline V and J ends were trimmed by 6 bases and 8 bases, with 13 bases remaining between them. Per the germline V gene, CDR1 is MNHEY and CDR2 is SVGAGI. There are 12 residues in the CDR3. The CDR3 is CASRSGLPGYTF. In DNA, the CDR3 is TGTGCCAGCAGATCGGGACTCCCGGGCTACACCTTC.

The chain has TRBV20-1 and TRBJ2-4; 8 nucleotides align to TRBD1. Germline V gene sequence: CDR1 DFQATT, CDR2 SNEGSKA (reference sequence). The CDR3 totals 14 residues. After removal of 3 bases from V and 8 bases from J, the junction contained 9 bases not matched to a gene. The CDR3 loop reads CSASRPGGWDIQYF. The CDR3 DNA sequence: TGCAGTGCTAGTCGGCCAGGGGGCTGGGACATTCAGTACTTC.

The rearrangement joins TRBV20-1 to TRBJ1-2, with D possibly being TRBD1 (6 bases). The V end was cut by 3 bases, the J end by 8 bases, with 19 bases between. CDR1 DFQATT and CDR2 SNEGSKA come from the germline V gene (reference sequence). The CDR3 length is 14 residues. This CDR3 reads CSASTGQRSRGYTF. For the CDR3, the DNA is TGCAGTGCTAGTACCGGACAGCGGTCTCGCGGCTACACCTTC.

The chain links TRBV10-3 to TRBJ2-1, with D possibly being TRBD2 (5 bases). V lost 4 bases and J 8 bases, leaving 12 bases between the germline ends. Germline CDR1 reads ENHRY; CDR2 reads SYGVKD. The CDR3 sequence is 13 residues long. The CDR3 DNA sequence: TGTGCCATCAGTGCAACCGGGGTCCATGAGCAGTTCTTC. Its translation: CAISATGVHEQFF.

CDR3 coding DNA: TGTGCCAGCTCACCACCCCTGACTAGCGGGAGGGCCGATACGCAGTATTTT. Amino acids: CASSPPLTSGRADTQYF. The gene calls are TRBV18 and TRBJ2-3, with 14 nucleotides matching TRBD2. J lost 6 bases, V lost 0 bases, and 5 bases had no gene match. The CDR3 has 17 amino acids. Germline V gene data show CDR1 as KGHSH and CDR2 as LQKENI.

V is TRBV9 and J is TRBJ2-1, with D perhaps matching TRBD1 (7 bases). CDR1 and CDR2 (germline): SGDLS, YYNGEE. The V end was cut by 0 bases, the J end by 6 bases, with 16 bases between. The CDR3 runs 16 residues. As DNA, the CDR3 is TGTGCCAGCAGCGTAGAACCAGGGGGGAGTTCCAATGAGCAGTTCTTC. Residues: CASSVEPGGSSNEQFF.

The chain combines TRBV18 with TRBJ2-7; D ambiguous. The CDR3 covers 13 residues. The germline gives CDR1 KGHSH, CDR2 LQKENI. V was shortened by 3 bases and J by 2 bases, with 8 bases between the two germline ends. The CDR3 reads CASSPIDTYEQYF. DNA for the CDR3: TGTGCCAGCTCACCTATAGACACCTACGAGCAGTACTTC. Using reference TRBV18 and TRBJ2-7 for the parts outside the CDR3, the full variable domain is NAGVMQNPRHLVRRRGQEARLRCSPMKGHSHVYWYRQLPEEGLKFMVYLQKENIIDESGMPKERFSAEFPKEGPSILRIQQVVRGDSAAYFCASSPIDTYEQYFGPGTRLTVT.

The chain employs TRBV7-3 and TRBJ2-6; possibly TRBD2 for D (6 bases). CDR3 length: 17 residues. The germline V and J ends were trimmed by 2 bases and 0 bases, with 11 bases remaining between them. Germline V lookup: CDR1 SGHTA, CDR2 FQGTGA. The CDR3 spells CASSLDGRRSGANVLTF. The CDR3 DNA follows: TGTGCCAGCAGCTTAGACGGGAGACGCTCTGGGGCCAACGTCCTGACTTTC.

This clone was recorded once. The chain combines TRBV28 with TRBJ1-5; no reliable D call. The CDR3 has 12 residues. V lost 4 bases and J 6 bases, leaving 7 bases between the germline ends. The germline V gene encodes CDR1 MDHEN and CDR2 SYDVKM. CDR3 sequence: CASSSPPQPQHF. The CDR3 coding sequence is TGTGCCAGCAGTTCCCCTCCTCAGCCCCAGCATTTT.

The chain is built from TRBV14 and TRBJ2-5; 9 nucleotides line up with TRBD2. The CDR3 runs to 17 residues. Germline V gene data show CDR1 as SGHDN and CDR2 as FVKESK. V shed 0 bases, J shed 5 bases, and the junction held 10 bases outside the gene matches. The CDR3 DNA reads TGTGCCAGCAGCCAAGATCGGATGCGGGGGGGCCCCGAGACCCAGTACTTC. This sequence encodes CASSQDRMRGGPETQYF.

The gene calls are TRBV28 and TRBJ2-3, with 7 bases lining up with TRBD2. Germline V CDR1 and CDR2: MDHEN, SYDVKM. J lost 2 bases, V lost 8 bases, and 4 bases had no gene match. The CDR3 extends over 13 amino acids. CDR3 nucleotide sequence: TGTGCCAGCGGGGGGGGACCCACAGATACGCAGTATTTT. It translates to CASGGGPTDTQYF.